This entry lists 10 T cell receptor beta chains sequenced from one sample in a study of identical twins. TCRdb passed the 5' RACE reads through MiXCR, listing each CDR3 protein once. The table includes approximately 700,000 distinct CDR3 sequences, approximately 18% detected once. The sample was also linked to a second study, of T cells expressing NK-cell markers.

The sequenced material came from PBMCs. The receptors derive from a woman aged 18-29 years in good health.

This clonotype was observed many times. This rearrangement joins TRBV7-2 to TRBJ2-5; possibly TRBD1 for D (6 bases). Germline loops: CDR1 SGHTA, CDR2 FQGNSA. This CDR3 is built from 14 residues. V shed 4 bases and J shed 0 bases, with 9 bases lying between them. As DNA, the CDR3 is TGTGCCAGCAGCTACAGGGTATACCAAGAGACCCAGTACTTC. It is translated as CASSYRVYQETQYF.

The sample holds a few counts of this clonotype. This chain connects TRBV7-7 to TRBJ2-7; TRBD2 matches at 10 bases. CDR3 length: 14 residues. CDR1 SSHAT and CDR2 FNYEAQ come from the germline V gene (reference sequence). With 10 bases clipped from V and 2 bases from J, the junction kept 8 bases outside the gene matches. The CDR3 DNA reads TGTGCCAAGACGGCTAGCGGGAGAGCCTACGAGCAGTACTTC. Translation: CAKTASGRAYEQYF.

The chain links TRBV7-2 to TRBJ1-1; D remains unclear. Germline V gene data show CDR1 as SGHTA and CDR2 as FQGNSA. Trimming removed 3 bases at V and 5 bases at J, with 13 bases between. The CDR3 runs 14 residues. In nucleotides, the CDR3 is TGTGCCAGCAGCTTTTCCGGGATGAGAACTGAAGCTTTCTTT. Translated: CASSFSGMRTEAFF.

This clonotype was found many times. The V gene is TRBV5-1, the J gene TRBJ2-7; D is uncertain. CDR1 is SGHRS and CDR2 is YFSETQ in the germline V gene. Deletions cut 1 base from V and 6 bases from J, with 8 bases between. The CDR3 is 12 amino acids. The CDR3 DNA reads as TGCGCCAGCAGCTTGTCTCAGACCGAGCAGTACTTC. Protein product: CASSLSQTEQYF. The whole variable domain, remainder taken from reference TRBV5-1 and TRBJ2-7, is KAGVTQTPRYLIKTRGQQVTLSCSPISGHRSVSWYQQTPGQGLQFLFEYFSETQRNKGNFPGRFSGRQFSNSRSEMNVSTLELGDSALYLCASSLSQTEQYFGPGTRLTVT.

This chain connects TRBV20-1 to TRBJ2-1; the D is unclear. Germline CDR1 and CDR2: DFQATT and SNEGSKA (reference sequence). Trimming took off 0 bases at V and 6 bases at J, with 15 bases between the two ends. This CDR3 region has 15 residues. The CDR3 protein is CSARDRGRALNEQFF. For the CDR3, the DNA is TGCAGTGCTAGAGATCGAGGCAGAGCTCTCAATGAGCAGTTCTTC.

V gene TRBV11-2 combines with J gene TRBJ2-7; a possible D gene is TRBD2 (6 bases). Trimming took 4 bases from V and 2 from J, leaving 18 bases between them. The CDR3 contains 16 residues. CDR1 is SGHAT, CDR2 FQNNGV, per germline. CDR3 region: CASSSTKAGGPYEQYF. CDR3 coding DNA: TGTGCCAGCAGCTCCACGAAAGCCGGGGGTCCCTACGAGCAGTACTTC.

This clonotype was picked up a small number of times. The V gene is TRBV7-8, the J gene TRBJ1-1; no definite D call. Trimming shortened V by 6 bases and J by 1 base, and 15 bases separated the two germline ends. The CDR3 is made up of 15 amino acids. Germline V CDR1 and CDR2: SGHVS, FQNEAQ. The CDR3 DNA reads as TGTGCCAGCAGGCCTCAGAGGGTTTCGAACACTGAAGCTTTCTTT. It yields the protein CASRPQRVSNTEAFF.

This clonotype was seen once. The chain uses TRBV3-1 and TRBJ1-4; D may be TRBD1 (6 bases). The CDR3 is 15 amino acids. V was clipped by 6 bases and J by 0 bases, with 11 bases between them. CDR1 and CDR2 from the germline V gene are LGHDT and YNNKEL (reference sequence). In DNA form, the CDR3 reads TGTGCCAGCAGACCGGACAGCGCAACTAATGAAAAACTGTTTTTT. Encoded protein: CASRPDSATNEKLFF.

The rearrangement uses TRBV5-5 and TRBJ1-1, with TRBD1 as a possible D gene (5 bases). This CDR3 has 13 amino acids. Germline CDR1 is SGHKS and CDR2 is YYEKEE (reference sequence). The ends were cut back, 1 base at V and 7 bases at J, with 11 bases in the middle. The CDR3 DNA follows: TGTGCCAGCAGCTTGAGTAGGGGAAGTGAAGCTTTCTTT. Protein sequence: CASSLSRGSEAFF.

This clonotype was counted only a few times. The chain joins TRBV20-1 to TRBJ2-3, with 7 nucleotides matching TRBD2. The CDR3 extends over 14 amino acids. Germline-derived CDR1 and CDR2 are DFQATT and SNEGSKA (reference sequence). After removal of 2 bases from V and 6 bases from J, the junction contained 8 bases not matched to a gene. The CDR3 sequence is CSARMASGSDTQYF. CDR3 nucleotides: TGCAGTGCTAGAATGGCTAGCGGCTCCGATACGCAGTATTTT.